Below, 27 T cell receptor beta chains from the same sample are listed, as sequenced in a study of tumor-infiltrating lymphocytes in localized non-small cell lung cancer (dated by TCRdb to the early 2020s). Receptor amplification or capture employed the immunoSEQ multiplex PCR assay. The immuneACCESS repertoire file appears here via TCRdb, limited to in-frame rearrangements. These files lack a portion of the clones; in checked studies, under half of the deficit traces to unresolved V genes, and the cause of the others is not known. This sample gives around 24,000 clones in total; 60% to 75% of them show up just once. The biggest ten clones account for over 5% of the sample. Sequencing used lung tumor tissue. These receptors all come from a human donor with non-small cell lung cancer.

This sequence joins TRBV30 and TRBJ1-4; 7 bases align to TRBD1. The CDR3 extends over 14 amino acids. Germline V gene lookup returns CDR1 GTSNPN and CDR2 SVGIG (reference sequence). V trimming: 3 bases; J trimming: 6 bases; junction bases outside the gene matches: 7. The CDR3 region is CAWSPRGTDEKLFF. The CDR3 nucleotides read TGTGCCTGGAGCCCACGGGGGACAGATGAAAAACTGTTTTTT.

The chain combines TRBV4-2 with TRBJ2-7, with TRBD2 matching over 13 bases. In germline, CDR1 is LGHNA, CDR2 YNFKEQ. V gave up 4 bases and J gave up 6 bases; unmatched junction bases: 9. CDR3 size: 16 residues. The CDR3: CASSPHLTSGRPEQYF. Here the CDR3 DNA reads TGTGCCAGCAGCCCGCACCTGACTAGCGGGAGGCCCGAGCAGTACTTC.

The J gene is TRBJ2-1, the V gene TRBV5-1, with TRBD2 as a possible D gene (6 bases). CDR1 is SGHRS, CDR2 YFSETQ, per germline. Trimming left V 4 bases short and J 0 bases short, with 17 bases between. The CDR3 consists of 17 residues. CDR3 sequence (DNA): TGCGCCAGCAGCGGTTCCCTTAGCGGATACTCCTACAATGAGCAGTTCTTC. This sequence encodes CASSGSLSGYSYNEQFF.

This chain joins TRBV7-2 and TRBJ2-3; 12 positions agree with TRBD2. Germline V gene lookup returns CDR1 SGHTA and CDR2 FQGNSA. The CDR3 loop spans 16 amino acids. Losses at the gene ends were 2 bases for V and 5 bases for J; bases not matched to a gene: 5. The CDR3 region is CASSLLAGGPGDTQYF. In DNA, the CDR3 is TGTGCCAGCAGCTTACTAGCGGGAGGGCCTGGAGATACGCAGTATTTT.

A few counts support this clone. The chain is built from TRBV9 and TRBJ2-2, with D perhaps given as TRBD1 or TRBD2 (6 bases each). Trimming left V 1 base short and J 6 bases short, with 19 bases between. The CDR3 is made up of 17 amino acids. Germline CDR1 and CDR2: SGDLS and YYNGEE. The CDR3 loop reads CASSVSGVQGGSGELFF. CDR3 DNA: TGTGCCAGCAGCGTATCGGGAGTACAGGGTGGGTCCGGGGAGCTGTTTTTT.

This chain uses TRBV5-1 with TRBJ1-1; TRBD1 is a possible D gene (5 bases). The CDR3 contains 15 residues. V was cut by 7 bases and J by 5 bases, with 21 bases left in between. In germline, CDR1 is SGHRS, CDR2 YFSETQ. This CDR3 is CASRTDSLGGTEAFF. In DNA form, the CDR3 reads TGCGCCAGCCGGACTGACAGTTTGGGAGGGACTGAAGCTTTCTTT.

The chain has TRBV5-1 and TRBJ2-2, with 9 bases identical to TRBD1. This CDR3 has 15 residues. Germline V lookup: CDR1 SGHRS, CDR2 YFSETQ. V shed 4 bases, J shed 6 bases, and the junction held 7 bases outside the gene matches. DNA of the CDR3: TGCGCCAGCAGCCCCGGGACAGGGAATGCCGGGGAGCTGTTTTTT. It specifies CASSPGTGNAGELFF.

The chain couples TRBV28 to TRBJ2-1; the match to TRBD2 covers 12 bases. The CDR3 totals 16 residues. Germline CDR1 and CDR2: MDHEN and SYDVKM. Losses at the gene ends were 5 bases for V and 6 bases for J; bases not matched to a gene: 8. The CDR3 is CASSPLTSGRPNEQFF. CDR3 coding DNA: TGTGCCAGCAGTCCCCTGACTAGCGGGAGACCCAATGAGCAGTTCTTC.

V is TRBV6-1 and J is TRBJ2-1, with D possibly being TRBD2 (6 bases). Germline V gene lookup returns CDR1 MNHNS and CDR2 SASEGT. Trimming removed 3 bases at V and 10 bases at J, with 16 bases between. This CDR3 contains 14 residues. The CDR3 reads CASSDDWSSGEQFF. CDR3 nucleotides: TGTGCCAGCAGTGACGACTGGTCAAGCGGGGAGCAGTTCTTC.

The chain joins TRBV28 to TRBJ1-4, with TRBD1 matching over 8 bases. Germline CDR1 reads MDHEN; CDR2 reads SYDVKM. This CDR3 is built from 16 residues. After removal of 4 bases from V and 7 bases from J, the junction contained 11 bases not matched to a gene. CDR3 in DNA: TGTGCCAGCAGTTCCTTCTCCGGGACAGGTAGTGAAAAACTGTTTTTT. It specifies CASSSFSGTGSEKLFF.

The genes are TRBV2 and TRBJ1-5; no definite D call. The CDR3 runs to 12 residues. V shed 8 bases and J shed 10 bases, with 15 bases lying between them. Germline V CDR1 and CDR2: SNHLY, FYNNEI. The CDR3 reads CASEWQTGPQHF. Written as DNA, the CDR3 is TGTGCCAGCGAATGGCAGACGGGCCCCCAGCATTTT.

The V call is TRBV30, the J call TRBJ1-2, with D unclear. V lost 2 bases and J 1 base, leaving 5 bases between the germline ends. The CDR3 is 12 residues long. Germline V gene sequence: CDR1 GTSNPN, CDR2 SVGIG (reference sequence). CDR3 protein: CAWSNNNYGYTF. CDR3 sequence (DNA): TGTGCCTGGAGTAACAATAACTATGGCTACACCTTC.

This chain joins TRBV19 and TRBJ2-2, with D unclear. CDR1 and CDR2 (germline): LNHDA, SQIVND (reference sequence). V dropped 7 bases and J dropped 7 bases, with 4 bases sitting between them. This CDR3 contains 10 residues. CDR3 amino acids: CASMGGELFF. The CDR3 DNA reads TGTGCCAGTATGGGCGGGGAGCTGTTTTTT.

By its share, this clone is medium-sized (0.01 to 0.1%). The CDR3 DNA reads as TGTGCCATCAGTGAGCAGGGACAGGGGCTTTACGAGCAGTACTTC. Its protein product is CAISEQGQGLYEQYF. J is TRBJ2-7 and V is TRBV10-3, with 10 bases aligning to TRBD1. V gave up 2 bases and J gave up 4 bases; unmatched junction bases: 5. The V gene's germline CDR1 is ENHRY and CDR2 SYGVKD. This CDR3 spans 15 amino acids.

By frequency in the sample, this clone is medium-sized (0.01 to 0.1%). The CDR3 is CASSLGVSAIQFF. In DNA form, the CDR3 reads TGTGCCAGCAGCTTGGGCGTGTCGGCAATCCAGTTCTTC. The rearrangement links TRBV5-5 to TRBJ2-1, with D uncertain. Germline lookup yields CDR1 SGHKS and CDR2 YYEKEE (reference sequence). The CDR3 totals 13 residues. V gave up 0 bases and J gave up 13 bases, with 14 bases separating them.

The V gene is TRBV27, the J gene TRBJ2-1; D gene ambiguous. Per the germline V gene, CDR1 is MNHEY and CDR2 is SMNVEV (reference sequence). V dropped 2 bases and J dropped 5 bases, with 13 bases sitting between them. The CDR3 loop spans 15 amino acids. The CDR3: CASSLSLNPHNEQFF. DNA of the CDR3: TGTGCCAGCAGTTTAAGTCTCAACCCCCACAATGAGCAGTTCTTC.

This clone occurred a few times. The genes are TRBV6-6 and TRBJ2-7; 12 bases match TRBD2. This CDR3 region has 14 residues. V shed 6 bases, J shed 7 bases, and the junction held 7 bases outside the gene matches. Germline V gene sequence: CDR1 MNHNY, CDR2 SVGAGI (reference sequence). The DNA of the CDR3 is TGTGCCAGCAGACTAGCGGGAGGAACTCGGGAGCAGTACTTC. Amino acids: CASRLAGGTREQYF.

The genes are TRBV4-2 and TRBJ2-7, with 9 bases lining up with TRBD2. V lost 0 bases to trimming and J lost 7 bases; unmatched junction nucleotides: 4. The CDR3 totals 14 residues. Per the germline V gene, CDR1 is LGHNA and CDR2 is YNFKEQ. CDR3 coding DNA: TGTGCCAGCAGCCAAGAGCGGGAGGGCCAAGAGCAGTACTTC. Protein product: CASSQEREGQEQYF.

The chain is built from TRBV18 and TRBJ2-7; the D gene could be TRBD1 or TRBD2 (5 bases each). Trimming removed 2 bases from V and 3 bases from J, with 11 bases in between. The CDR3 runs 14 residues. Germline CDR1 is KGHSH and CDR2 is LQKENI. The CDR3 DNA follows: TGTGCCAGCTCACCATTGGGGGATTACTACGAGCAGTACTTC. Its protein is CASSPLGDYYEQYF.

V gene TRBV7-9 combines with J gene TRBJ1-1; the D is unclear. V was cut by 1 base and J by 6 bases, with 9 bases left in between. This CDR3 comprises 13 residues. The germline gives CDR1 SEHNR, CDR2 FQNEAQ (reference sequence). The CDR3 protein is CASSLEYQPEAFF. The CDR3 DNA follows: TGTGCCAGCAGCTTAGAATATCAGCCTGAAGCTTTCTTT.

V is TRBV10-3 and J is TRBJ2-3; maybe TRBD2 (5 bases). The germline V and J ends were trimmed by 10 bases and 1 base, with 12 bases remaining between them. Germline loops: CDR1 ENHRY, CDR2 SYGVKD. CDR3 length: 13 amino acids. Here the CDR3 reads CATGMGGTDTQYF. CDR3 sequence (DNA): TGTGCCACCGGGATGGGAGGCACAGATACGCAGTATTTT.

The rearrangement uses TRBV28 and TRBJ1-1, with no clear D. The CDR3 extends over 13 amino acids. The germline V gene has CDR1 MDHEN and CDR2 SYDVKM. With 3 bases removed from V and 6 bases from J, the gap between germline ends came to 11 bases. The CDR3 region has the DNA TGTGCCAGCAGTTTGGAATCGCCAGCTGAAGCTTTCTTT. It is translated as CASSLESPAEAFF. Using reference TRBV28 and TRBJ1-1 for the parts outside the CDR3, the full variable domain is DVKVTQSSRYLVKRTGEKVFLECVQDMDHENMFWYRQDPGLGLRLIYFSYDVKMKEKGDIPEGYSVSREKKERFSLILESASTNQTSMYLCASSLESPAEAFFGQGTRLTVV.

In this sample, this clone turned up a few times. The chain's CDR3 is CAWSRPVTEAFF. The CDR3 region has the DNA TGTGCCTGGAGTCGGCCAGTCACTGAAGCTTTCTTT. The rearrangement links TRBV30 to TRBJ1-1, with D hard to call. Germline lookup yields CDR1 GTSNPN and CDR2 SVGIG (reference sequence). The CDR3 has 12 residues. Trimming pared 2 bases from V and 4 bases from J, leaving 8 bases between. The variable domain in full, completed from reference TRBV30 and TRBJ1-1, reads SQTIHQWPATLVQPVGSPLSLECTVEGTSNPNLYWYRQAAGRGLQLLFYSVGIGQISSEVPQNLSASRPQDRQFILSSKKLLLSDSGFYLCAWSRPVTEAFFGQGTRLTVV.

The chain is built from TRBV9 and TRBJ1-2, with D perhaps matching TRBD1 (5 bases). Trimming took off 3 bases at V and 7 bases at J, with 19 bases between the two ends. The germline V gene has CDR1 SGDLS and CDR2 YYNGEE. This CDR3 comprises 15 residues. This CDR3 reads CASSASLGEGSGYTF. In DNA form, the CDR3 reads TGTGCCAGCAGCGCCTCCCTGGGGGAGGGATCTGGCTACACCTTC. Full variable domain (missing parts from reference TRBV9 and TRBJ1-2): DSGVTQTPKHLITATGQRVTLRCSPRSGDLSVYWYQQSLDQGLQFLIQYYNGEERAKGNILERFSAQQFPDLHSELNLSSLELGDSALYFCASSASLGEGSGYTFGSGTRLTVV.

The rearrangement links TRBV2 to TRBJ2-2; 7 bases line up with TRBD1. The CDR3 totals 15 residues. In germline, CDR1 is SNHLY, CDR2 FYNNEI. J gave up 4 bases and V 7 bases, and 9 bases lay outside the gene matches. In DNA form, the CDR3 reads TGTGCCAGCAATCTCCGACAGGGCGTCACCGGGGAGCTGTTTTTT. It is translated as CASNLRQGVTGELFF.

This chain connects TRBV25-1 to TRBJ2-7, with D possibly TRBD1 on 6 matching bases. The CDR3 extends over 17 amino acids. The germline gives CDR1 MGHDK, CDR2 SYGVNS. Trimming removed 5 bases from V and 5 bases from J, with 25 bases in between. The DNA for the CDR3 is TGTGCCAGCAGTACCCCGGGACATAGGACTGGGGCGGACGAGCAGTACTTC. Translation: CASSTPGHRTGADEQYF.

This chain uses TRBV2 with TRBJ2-2; D gene ambiguous. Looked up from germline, CDR1 is SNHLY and CDR2 is FYNNEI. This CDR3 has 12 amino acids. V was clipped by 8 bases and J by 6 bases, with 10 bases between them. CDR3 sequence: CASAIPPGELFF. The CDR3 nucleotides read TGTGCCAGCGCAATCCCCCCCGGGGAGCTGTTTTTT.